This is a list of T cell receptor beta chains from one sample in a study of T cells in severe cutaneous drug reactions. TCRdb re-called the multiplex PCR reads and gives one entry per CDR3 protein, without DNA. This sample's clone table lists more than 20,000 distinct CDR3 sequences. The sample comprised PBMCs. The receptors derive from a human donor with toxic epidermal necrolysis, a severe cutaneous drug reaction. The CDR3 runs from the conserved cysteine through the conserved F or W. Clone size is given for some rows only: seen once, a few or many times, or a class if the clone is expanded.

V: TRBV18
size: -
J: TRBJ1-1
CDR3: CASSPAGTVNTEAFF

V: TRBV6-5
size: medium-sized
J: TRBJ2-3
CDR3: CASGSTDTQYF

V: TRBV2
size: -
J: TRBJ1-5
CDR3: CASDRESNQPQHF

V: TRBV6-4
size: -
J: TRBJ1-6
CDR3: CASSLQGQDSPLHF

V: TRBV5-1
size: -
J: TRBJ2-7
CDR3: CASSVDRGGSYEQYF

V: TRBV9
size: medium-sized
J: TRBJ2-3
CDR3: CASSSQPPGVVGSTDTQYF

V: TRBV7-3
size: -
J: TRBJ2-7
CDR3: CASSLQGASYEQYF

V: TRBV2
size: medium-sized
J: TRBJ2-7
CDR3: CASTLSGQRYEQYF

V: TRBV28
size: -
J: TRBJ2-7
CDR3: CASTSPRLEQYF

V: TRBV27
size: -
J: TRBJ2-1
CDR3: CASSGQTGANEQFF

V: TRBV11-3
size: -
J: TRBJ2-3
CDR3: CASSLEGADTQYF

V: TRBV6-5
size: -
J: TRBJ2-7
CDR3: CASRPYEATYEQYF

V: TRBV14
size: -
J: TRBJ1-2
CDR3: CASSQHPRGKDGYTF

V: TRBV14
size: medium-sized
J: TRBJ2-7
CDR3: CASSPGGGEQYF

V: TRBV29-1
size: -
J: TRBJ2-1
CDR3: CSGLGTRENNEQFF

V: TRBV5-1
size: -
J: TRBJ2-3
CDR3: CASSLEVAASTDTQYF

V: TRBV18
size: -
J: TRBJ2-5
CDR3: CASSPPDSPITETQYF

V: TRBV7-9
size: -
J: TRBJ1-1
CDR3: CASSPTSATEAFF

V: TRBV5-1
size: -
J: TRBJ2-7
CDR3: CASSKGQGAGPYEQYF

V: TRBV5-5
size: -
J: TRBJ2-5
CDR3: CASSRRGDQETQYF

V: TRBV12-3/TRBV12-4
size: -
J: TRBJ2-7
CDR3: CASSSHRGSYEQYF

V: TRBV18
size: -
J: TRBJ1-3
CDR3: CASSLSDTRSSGNTIYF

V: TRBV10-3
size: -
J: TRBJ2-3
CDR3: CAIRPFRAAPRDTQYF

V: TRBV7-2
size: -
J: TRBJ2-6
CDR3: CASNPGQRLSGANVLTF

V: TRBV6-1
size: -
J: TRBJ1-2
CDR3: CASSEQYRTTYGYTF

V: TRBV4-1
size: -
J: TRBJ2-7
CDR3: CASALRSSYEQYF

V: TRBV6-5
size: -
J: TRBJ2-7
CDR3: CASSPGLAGSEQYF

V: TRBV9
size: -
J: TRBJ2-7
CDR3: CASSPKGLAGYEQYF

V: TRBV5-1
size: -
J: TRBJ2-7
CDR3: CASSLASGAYEQYF

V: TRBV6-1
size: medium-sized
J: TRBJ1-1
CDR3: CASSQDVNTEAFF

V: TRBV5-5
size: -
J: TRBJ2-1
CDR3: CASSLVRDLAYNEQFF

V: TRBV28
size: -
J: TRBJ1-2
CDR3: CASTPSGGASYGYTF

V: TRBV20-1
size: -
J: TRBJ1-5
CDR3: CSARQGGGNQPQHF

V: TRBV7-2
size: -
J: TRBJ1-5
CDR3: CASSWLRGGNQPQHF

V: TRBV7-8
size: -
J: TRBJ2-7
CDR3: CASSRQGLDEQYF

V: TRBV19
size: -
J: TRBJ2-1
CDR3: CASSIGGQAINEQFF

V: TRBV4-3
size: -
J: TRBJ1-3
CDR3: CASSQDNEGWGNTIYF

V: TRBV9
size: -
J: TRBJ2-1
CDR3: CASSVDEINEQFF

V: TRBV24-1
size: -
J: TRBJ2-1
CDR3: CATSENTGEPYNEQFF

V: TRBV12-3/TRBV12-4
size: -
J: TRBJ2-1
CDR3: CASSLSSGTYNEQFF

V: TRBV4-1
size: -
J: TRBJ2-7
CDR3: CASSQGVAGVSHEQYF

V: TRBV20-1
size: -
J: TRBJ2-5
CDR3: CSARGTVEWTQYF

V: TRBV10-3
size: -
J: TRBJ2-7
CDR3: CASSLPFEGAGTYEQYF

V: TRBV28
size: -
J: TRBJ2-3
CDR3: CASSFEAGTDTQYF

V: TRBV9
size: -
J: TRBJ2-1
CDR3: CASSVPRAEQFF

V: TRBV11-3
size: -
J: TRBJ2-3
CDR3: CASSLGGGATDTQYF

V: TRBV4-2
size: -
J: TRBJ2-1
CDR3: CASSQRAGEDEQFF

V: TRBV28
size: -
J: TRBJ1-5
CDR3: CASRKNQPQHF

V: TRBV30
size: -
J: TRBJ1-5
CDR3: CAWTSGQGQEQPQHF

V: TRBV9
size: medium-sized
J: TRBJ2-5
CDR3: CASSAQQPETQYF

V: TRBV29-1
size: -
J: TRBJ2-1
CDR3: CSVDAGRGGHNEQFF

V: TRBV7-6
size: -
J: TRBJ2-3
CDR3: CASSPTYSDTQYF

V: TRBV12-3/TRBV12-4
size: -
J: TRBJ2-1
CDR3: CASRARQAHNEQFF

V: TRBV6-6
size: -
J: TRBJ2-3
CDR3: CASSYRSATSTDTQYF

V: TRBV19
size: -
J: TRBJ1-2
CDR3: CASSRAGSPSNYGYTF

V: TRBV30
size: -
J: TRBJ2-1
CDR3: CAWSDPGLASSYNEQFF

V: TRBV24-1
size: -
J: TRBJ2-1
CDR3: CATSDRRLALNNEQFF

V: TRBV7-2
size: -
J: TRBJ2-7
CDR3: CASSLMGGDTYEQYF

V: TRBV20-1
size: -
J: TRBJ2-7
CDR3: CSGREGSSYEQYF

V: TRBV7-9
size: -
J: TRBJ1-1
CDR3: CASSSGGQGHTEAFF